The text below deals with one T cell receptor (beta chain). In the authors' methods: Reference gene primer amplification in the assay estimated nucleated cell counts. The assay was immunoSEQ multiplex PCR, and TCRdb's table has in-frame clones only and misses some. Clonal size and the V and J genes are those of that table, whereas D and trimming came from the DNA. The table records 35,000 to 45,000 clones, roughly 74% of them present only once. With 5 bases clipped from V and 6 bases from J, the junction kept 19 bases outside the gene matches. The germline V gene has CDR1 LNHDA and CDR2 SQIVND (reference sequence). The CDR3 runs to 18 residues. This entry belongs to a study of blood T cell repertoires in COVID-19. Whole-study context: Samples came from the United States, Italy and Spain, spanning acute and convalescent COVID-19. Sources were T cells, B-cell-depleted T cells, or PBMCs; the material itself was cDNA or gDNA.

Specimen: peripheral blood. The sequence came from a man of 80 years or more with acute or convalescent COVID-19. The genes are TRBV19 and TRBJ2-1, with TRBD2 matching 7 bases. CDR3 nucleotide sequence: TGTGCCAGTAGTCCCCGGCGGCTAGCGGCCCTCTCGGGCAATGAGCAGTTCTTC. Encoded protein: CASSPRRLAALSGNEQFF.